This paragraph covers one TCR beta chain sequence. Its antigen is unidentified. These donors, healthy bone marrow donors, were studied. The donors, nominally healthy at sampling, likely had unrecorded immune exposures. The PCR contained 60 Vbeta and 13 Jbeta primers. Sequenced by immunoSEQ multiplex PCR; TCRdb stores in-frame clones only, minus some. Found here are about 70,000 clones, 74% of them singletons; the top ten hold roughly an eighth. The sample comes from a study of cytomegalovirus exposure and HLA in healthy donors. Study findings and constraints: In a later analysis, across HLA loci, associated TCR counts were highest for DRB1, lowest for HLA-C.

After removal of 6 bases from V and 6 bases from J, the junction contained 8 bases not matched to a gene. Germline V gene sequence: CDR1 SQVTM, CDR2 ANQGSEA. The CDR3 length is 14 residues. The sequencing sample was made of PBMCs. The chain combines TRBV29-1 with TRBJ2-2; 9 bases align to TRBD1. This TCR was recovered from a human donor in good health. The CDR3: CSVGGQGKAGELFF. The CDR3 DNA sequence: TGCAGCGTGGGGGGACAGGGAAAAGCCGGGGAGCTGTTTTTT.